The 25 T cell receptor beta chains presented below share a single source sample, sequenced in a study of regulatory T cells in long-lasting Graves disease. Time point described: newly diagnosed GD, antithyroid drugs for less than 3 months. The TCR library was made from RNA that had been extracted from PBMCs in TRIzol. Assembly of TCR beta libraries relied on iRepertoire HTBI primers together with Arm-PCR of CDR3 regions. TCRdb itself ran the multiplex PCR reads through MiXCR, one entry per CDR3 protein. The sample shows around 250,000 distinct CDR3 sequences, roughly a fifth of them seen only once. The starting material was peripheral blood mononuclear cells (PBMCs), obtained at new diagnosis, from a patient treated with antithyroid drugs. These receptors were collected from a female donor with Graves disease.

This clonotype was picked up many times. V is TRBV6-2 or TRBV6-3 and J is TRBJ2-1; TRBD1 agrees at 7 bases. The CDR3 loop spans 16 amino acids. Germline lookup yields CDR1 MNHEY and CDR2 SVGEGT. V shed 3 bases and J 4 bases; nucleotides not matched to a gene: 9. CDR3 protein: CASSYLSWDSYNEQFF. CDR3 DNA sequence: TGTGCCAGCAGTTATCTGAGTTGGGACAGTTACAATGAGCAGTTCTTC.

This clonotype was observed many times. DNA for the CDR3: TGTGCCAGCAGCCCGCGTAGCGGGAGTGGCATCGATACGCAGTATTTT. Its translation: CASSPRSGSGIDTQYF. The chain has TRBV7-3 and TRBJ2-3, with TRBD2 matching over 9 bases. V shed 5 bases, J shed 6 bases, and the junction held 12 bases outside the gene matches. Germline V lookup: CDR1 SGHTA, CDR2 FQGTGA. The CDR3 totals 16 residues.

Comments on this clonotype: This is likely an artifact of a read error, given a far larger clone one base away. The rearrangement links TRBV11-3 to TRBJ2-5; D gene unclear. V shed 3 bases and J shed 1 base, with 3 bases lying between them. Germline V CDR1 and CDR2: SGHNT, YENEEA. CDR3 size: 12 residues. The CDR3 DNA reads TGTGCCAGCAGCTTCGCCCAAGAGACCCAGTACTTC. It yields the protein CASSFAQETQYF.

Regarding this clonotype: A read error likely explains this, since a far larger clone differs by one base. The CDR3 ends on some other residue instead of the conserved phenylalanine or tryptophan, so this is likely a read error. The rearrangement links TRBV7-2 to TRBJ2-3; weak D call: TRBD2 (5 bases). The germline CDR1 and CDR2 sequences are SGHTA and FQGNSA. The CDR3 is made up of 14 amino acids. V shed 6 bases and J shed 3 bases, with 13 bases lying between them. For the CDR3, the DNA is TGTGCCAGCAGTCCTATACAGCGGACAGATACGCAGTATCTT. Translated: CASSPIQRTDTQYL.

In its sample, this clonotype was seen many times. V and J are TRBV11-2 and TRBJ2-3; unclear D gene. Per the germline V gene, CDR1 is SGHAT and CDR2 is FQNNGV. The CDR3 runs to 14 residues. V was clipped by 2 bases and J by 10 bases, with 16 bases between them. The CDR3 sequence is CASSLNFAGSSQYF. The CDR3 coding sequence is TGTGCCAGCAGCTTAAATTTTGCTGGATCATCGCAGTATTTT.

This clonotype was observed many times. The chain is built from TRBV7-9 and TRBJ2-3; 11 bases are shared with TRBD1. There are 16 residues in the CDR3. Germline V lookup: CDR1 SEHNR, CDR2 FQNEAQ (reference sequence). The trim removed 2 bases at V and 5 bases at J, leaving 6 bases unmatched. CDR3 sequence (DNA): TGTGCCAGCAGCTTACGCGGACAGGGGGCGGGAGATACGCAGTATTTT. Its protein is CASSLRGQGAGDTQYF.

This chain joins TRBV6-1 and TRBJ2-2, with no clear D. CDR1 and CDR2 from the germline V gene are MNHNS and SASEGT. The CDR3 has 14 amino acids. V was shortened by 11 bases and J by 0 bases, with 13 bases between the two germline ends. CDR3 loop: CAHRLDPNTGELFF. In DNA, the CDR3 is TGTGCCCATAGGTTGGATCCGAACACCGGGGAGCTGTTTTTT.

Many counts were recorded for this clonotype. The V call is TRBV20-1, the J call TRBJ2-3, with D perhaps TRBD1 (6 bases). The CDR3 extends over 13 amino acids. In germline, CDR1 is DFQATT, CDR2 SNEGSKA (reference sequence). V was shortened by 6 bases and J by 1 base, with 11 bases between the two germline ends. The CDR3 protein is CSADRSGTDTQYF. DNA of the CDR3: TGCAGTGCCGACAGGTCGGGCACAGATACGCAGTATTTT.

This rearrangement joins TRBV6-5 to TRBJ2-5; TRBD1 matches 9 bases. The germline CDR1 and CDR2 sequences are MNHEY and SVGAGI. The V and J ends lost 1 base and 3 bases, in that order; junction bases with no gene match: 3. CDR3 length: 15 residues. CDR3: CASSYLGTGKETQYF. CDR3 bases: TGTGCCAGCAGTTACTTAGGGACAGGGAAAGAGACCCAGTACTTC.

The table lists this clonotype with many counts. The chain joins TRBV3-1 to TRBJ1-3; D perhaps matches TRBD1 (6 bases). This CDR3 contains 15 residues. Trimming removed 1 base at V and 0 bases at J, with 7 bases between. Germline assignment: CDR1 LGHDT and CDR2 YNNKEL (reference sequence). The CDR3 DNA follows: TGTGCCAGCAGCCAAGGGACAGTCTCTGGAAACACCATATATTTT. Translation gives CASSQGTVSGNTIYF.

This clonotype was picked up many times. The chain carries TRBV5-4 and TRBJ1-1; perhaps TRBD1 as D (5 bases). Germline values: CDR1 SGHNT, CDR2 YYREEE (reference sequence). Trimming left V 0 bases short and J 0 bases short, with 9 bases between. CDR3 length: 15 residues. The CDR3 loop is CASSLEQAMNTEAFF. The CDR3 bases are TGTGCCAGCAGCTTGGAACAGGCCATGAACACTGAAGCTTTCTTT. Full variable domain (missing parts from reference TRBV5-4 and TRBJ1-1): ETGVTQSPTHLIKTRGQQVTLRCSSQSGHNTVSWYQQALGQGPQFIFQYYREEENGRGNFPPRFSGLQFPNYSSELNVNALELDDSALYLCASSLEQAMNTEAFFGQGTRLTVV.

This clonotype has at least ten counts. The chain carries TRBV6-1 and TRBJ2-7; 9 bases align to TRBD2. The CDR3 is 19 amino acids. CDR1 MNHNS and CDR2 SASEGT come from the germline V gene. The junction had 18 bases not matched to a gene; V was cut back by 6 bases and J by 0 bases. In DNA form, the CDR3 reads TGTGCCAGCAGGAGGGGGGGGGCTAGCGGGGCCCCAAGCTCCTACGAGCAGTACTTC. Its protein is CASRRGGASGAPSSYEQYF.

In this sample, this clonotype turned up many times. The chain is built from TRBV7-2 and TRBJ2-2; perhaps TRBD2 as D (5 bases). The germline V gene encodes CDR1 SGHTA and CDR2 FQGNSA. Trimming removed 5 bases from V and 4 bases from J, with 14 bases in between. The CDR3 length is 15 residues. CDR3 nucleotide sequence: TGTGCCAGCAGCAAATGGGGTGGAGGCACCGGGGAGCTGTTTTTT. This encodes CASSKWGGGTGELFF.

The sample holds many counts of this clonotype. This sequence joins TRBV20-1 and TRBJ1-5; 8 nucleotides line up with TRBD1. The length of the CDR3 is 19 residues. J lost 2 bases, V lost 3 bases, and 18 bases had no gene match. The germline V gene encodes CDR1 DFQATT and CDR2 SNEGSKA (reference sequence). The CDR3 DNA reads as TGCAGTGCTAGCCTTGGACAGGGTTCGGTCGTGTTCGGCAATCAGCCCCAGCATTTT. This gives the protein CSASLGQGSVVFGNQPQHF.

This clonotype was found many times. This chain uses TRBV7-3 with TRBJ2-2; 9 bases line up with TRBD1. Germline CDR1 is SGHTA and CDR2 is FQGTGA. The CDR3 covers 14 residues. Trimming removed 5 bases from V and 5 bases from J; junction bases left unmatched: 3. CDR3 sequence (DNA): TGTGCCAGCAGCCCAGGACAGGGGACCGGGGAGCTGTTTTTT. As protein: CASSPGQGTGELFF.

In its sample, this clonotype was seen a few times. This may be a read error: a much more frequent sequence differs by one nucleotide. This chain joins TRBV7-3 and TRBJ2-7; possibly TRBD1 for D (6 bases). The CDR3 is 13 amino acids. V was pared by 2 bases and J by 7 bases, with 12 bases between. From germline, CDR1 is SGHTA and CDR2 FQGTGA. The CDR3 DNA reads TGTGCCAGCAGCTTAGGGACAACAGGGGAGCAGTACTTC. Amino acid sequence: CASSLGTTGEQYF.

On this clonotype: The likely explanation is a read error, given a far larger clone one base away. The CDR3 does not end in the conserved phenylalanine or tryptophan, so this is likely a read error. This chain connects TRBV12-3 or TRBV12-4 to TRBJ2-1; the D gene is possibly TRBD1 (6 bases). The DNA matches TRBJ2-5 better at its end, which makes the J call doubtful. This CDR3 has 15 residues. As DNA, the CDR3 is TGTGCCAGCAGTTTAGTGGTCAGGGGCTGGGAGACCCAGTACCTC. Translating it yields CASSLVVRGWETQYL.

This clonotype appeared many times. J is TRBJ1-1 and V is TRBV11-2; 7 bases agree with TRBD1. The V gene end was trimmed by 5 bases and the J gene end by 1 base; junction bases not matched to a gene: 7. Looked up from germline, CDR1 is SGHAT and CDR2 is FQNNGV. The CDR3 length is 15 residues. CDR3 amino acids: CASSATGKGNTEAFF. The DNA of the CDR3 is TGTGCCAGCAGCGCGACAGGGAAGGGGAACACTGAAGCTTTCTTT.

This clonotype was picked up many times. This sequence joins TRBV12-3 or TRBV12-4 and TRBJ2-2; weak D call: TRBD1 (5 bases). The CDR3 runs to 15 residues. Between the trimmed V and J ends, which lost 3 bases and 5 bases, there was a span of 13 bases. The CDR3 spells CASSLTNRKTGELFF. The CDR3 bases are TGTGCCAGCAGTTTGACCAACAGGAAGACCGGGGAGCTGTTTTTT.

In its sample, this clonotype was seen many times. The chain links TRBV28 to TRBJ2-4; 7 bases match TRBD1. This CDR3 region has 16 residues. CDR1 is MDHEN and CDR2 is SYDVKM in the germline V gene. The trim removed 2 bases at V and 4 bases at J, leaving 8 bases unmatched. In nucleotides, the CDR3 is TGTGCCAGCAGTTTAGGGACAGCCCGTTTGAAAAACATTCAGTACTTC. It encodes CASSLGTARLKNIQYF.

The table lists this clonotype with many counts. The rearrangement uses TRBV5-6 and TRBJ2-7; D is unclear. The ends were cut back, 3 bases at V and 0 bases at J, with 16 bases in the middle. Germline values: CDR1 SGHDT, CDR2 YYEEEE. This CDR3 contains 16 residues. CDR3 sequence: CASSYSGSVSSYEQYF. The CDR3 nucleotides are TGTGCCAGCAGCTATTCGGGCTCGGTAAGCTCCTACGAGCAGTACTTC.

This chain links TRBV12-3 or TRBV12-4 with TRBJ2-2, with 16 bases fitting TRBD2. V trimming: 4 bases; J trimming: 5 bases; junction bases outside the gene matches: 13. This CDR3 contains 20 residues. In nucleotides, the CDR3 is TGTGCCAGCAGTTCCTCCCCGGGACTAGCGGGAGGGCCGTGGACCGGGGAGCTGTTTTTT. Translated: CASSSSPGLAGGPWTGELFF.

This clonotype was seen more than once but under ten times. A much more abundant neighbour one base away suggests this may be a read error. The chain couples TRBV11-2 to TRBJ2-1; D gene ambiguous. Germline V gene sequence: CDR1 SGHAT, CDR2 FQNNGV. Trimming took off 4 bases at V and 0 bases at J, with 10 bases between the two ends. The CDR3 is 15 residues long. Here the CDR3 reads CASSYRTVSYNEQFF. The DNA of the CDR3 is TGTGCCAGCAGCTATAGGACGGTCTCCTACAATGAGCAGTTCTTC.

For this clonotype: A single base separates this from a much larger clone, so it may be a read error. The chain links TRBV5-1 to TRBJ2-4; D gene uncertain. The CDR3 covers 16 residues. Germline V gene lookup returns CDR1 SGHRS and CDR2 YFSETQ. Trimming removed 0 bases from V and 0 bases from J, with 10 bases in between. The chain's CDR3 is CASSLEAYQAKNIQYF. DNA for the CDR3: TGCGCCAGCAGCTTGGAAGCATATCAAGCCAAAAACATTCAGTACTTC.

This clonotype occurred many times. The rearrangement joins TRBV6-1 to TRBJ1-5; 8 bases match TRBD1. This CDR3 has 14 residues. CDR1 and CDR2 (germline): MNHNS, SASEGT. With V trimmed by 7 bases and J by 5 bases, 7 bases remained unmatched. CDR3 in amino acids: CASTTGQGHQPQHF. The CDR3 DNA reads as TGTGCCAGCACCACAGGACAGGGACATCAGCCCCAGCATTTT.